Below, 13 T cell receptor beta chains from the same sample are listed, as sequenced in a study of T cell repertoires in cytomegalovirus infection. TCRdb called the reads again in MiXCR, with one record for every CDR3 protein. The data show a few hundred thousand distinct CDR3 sequences, approximately 15% seen once. The sample taken for sequencing was PBMCs. Receptor source: a human donor in good health (CMV status not recorded). Some clones in this sample may be carry-over from other donors' samples.

The V gene is TRBV6-2 or TRBV6-3, the J gene TRBJ2-1; 7 nucleotides match TRBD1. From germline, CDR1 is MNHEY and CDR2 SVGEGT. V trimming: 11 bases; J trimming: 1 base; junction bases outside the gene matches: 17. The CDR3 extends over 17 amino acids. The DNA of the CDR3 is TGTGCCCGCTCGTCCGACGGACAGGTAGGGTCCTACAATGAGCAGTTCTTC. This translates into CARSSDGQVGSYNEQFF.

With regard to this clonotype: Compared with germline, one end of the junction differs, possibly owing to a read error. J is TRBJ2-1 and V is TRBV11-1; 11 bases line up with TRBD2. The length of the CDR3 is 19 residues. Germline assignment: CDR1 SGHAT and CDR2 FQDESV (reference sequence). The CDR3 DNA sequence: TGTGCCAGCAGCGGGACTAGCGGTTCCCAAGGCGGGCCTTACAATGAGCAGTCCTTC. Residues: CASSGTSGSQGGPYNEQSF.

This clonotype was recorded many times. The chain links TRBV11-2 to TRBJ2-4; 7 bases are a match to TRBD2. The CDR3 runs to 15 residues. Looked up from germline, CDR1 is SGHAT and CDR2 is FQNNGV. Trimming cost V 0 bases and J 8 bases; bases outside gene matches: 7. The CDR3 loop reads CASSLDGGSLYIQYF. The CDR3 region has the DNA TGTGCCAGCAGCTTAGATGGCGGGAGTTTGTACATTCAGTACTTC.

This clonotype has only a few counts. V gene TRBV9 combines with J gene TRBJ2-7; tentative D call: TRBD1 (5 bases). The CDR3 loop spans 15 amino acids. Deletions cut 0 bases from V and 6 bases from J, with 16 bases between. Germline CDR1 and CDR2: SGDLS and YYNGEE. The CDR3 reads CASSVAVQGTGEQYF. CDR3 nucleotide sequence: TGTGCCAGCAGCGTAGCTGTGCAGGGAACGGGCGAGCAGTACTTC. The full variable domain, its missing parts supplied by reference TRBV9 and TRBJ2-7, is DSGVTQTPKHLITATGQRVTLRCSPRSGDLSVYWYQQSLDQGLQFLIQYYNGEERAKGNILERFSAQQFPDLHSELNLSSLELGDSALYFCASSVAVQGTGEQYFGPGTRLTVT.

This clonotype was observed a few times. This chain joins TRBV20-1 and TRBJ1-2; no reliable D call. The CDR3 has 13 residues. Germline CDR1 is DFQATT and CDR2 is SNEGSKA (reference sequence). V lost 1 base and J 8 bases, leaving 14 bases between the germline ends. The CDR3: CSARAPGWAGYTF. CDR3 nucleotides: TGCAGTGCTAGAGCCCCCGGATGGGCGGGCTACACCTTC.

Many counts were recorded for this clonotype. The chain combines TRBV7-2 with TRBJ2-6; TRBD2 aligns across 9 bases. CDR1 is SGHTA, CDR2 FQGNSA, per germline. The CDR3 contains 18 residues. The V gene end was trimmed by 4 bases and the J gene end by 0 bases; junction bases not matched to a gene: 7. The CDR3 sequence is CASSSRAGGSSGANVLTF. The CDR3, as DNA: TGTGCCAGCAGCTCCCGAGCGGGAGGAAGCTCTGGGGCCAACGTCCTGACTTTC.

This clonotype was counted at least ten times. The chain couples TRBV6-1 to TRBJ2-4, with D possibly being TRBD1 (5 bases). Germline V gene lookup returns CDR1 MNHNS and CDR2 SASEGT. V was pared by 8 bases and J by 0 bases, with 14 bases between. The CDR3 is 15 residues long. The CDR3 loop is CASDSPDLAKNIQYF. The CDR3, as DNA: TGTGCCAGCGACAGTCCCGATCTAGCCAAAAACATTCAGTACTTC.

The table lists this clonotype with many counts. This chain joins TRBV7-2 and TRBJ1-4; D is possibly TRBD1 (6 bases). The CDR3 contains 14 residues. Germline CDR1 is SGHTA and CDR2 is FQGNSA. The V end lost 1 base, the J end lost 10 bases, and 13 bases lay between the germline ends. In DNA form, the CDR3 reads TGTGCCAGCAGCTTAGGGGGAGGGGGGGGAAAACTGTTTTTT. Its protein is CASSLGGGGGKLFF.

This clonotype was recorded at least ten times. This chain joins TRBV5-1 and TRBJ2-1; TRBD2 matches at 14 bases. V dropped 2 bases and J dropped 7; count of bases not matched to a gene: 11. Germline loops: CDR1 SGHRS, CDR2 YFSETQ. CDR3 length: 18 residues. CDR3 residues: CASSFRSRLAGGGNEQFF. The CDR3 region has the DNA TGCGCCAGCAGCTTCCGGTCCCGACTAGCGGGAGGGGGTAATGAGCAGTTCTTC.

The chain is built from TRBV20-1 and TRBJ1-5; TRBD1 might be the D (5 bases). Trimming left V 2 bases short and J 2 bases short, with 13 bases between. Germline values: CDR1 DFQATT, CDR2 SNEGSKA (reference sequence). The CDR3 contains 15 residues. CDR3 in amino acids: CSARLGPWGNQPQHF. CDR3 nucleotides: TGCAGTGCTAGATTGGGGCCATGGGGCAATCAGCCCCAGCATTTT.

This clonotype was seen many times. V usage is TRBV28 and J usage is TRBJ2-3; 11 bases map to TRBD2. The CDR3 sequence is 14 residues long. V lost 7 bases, J lost 4 bases, and 4 bases stayed unmatched. Germline-derived CDR1 and CDR2 are MDHEN and SYDVKM. CDR3 sequence: CASKTSGIADTQYF. Here the CDR3 DNA reads TGTGCCAGCAAGACTAGCGGGATCGCAGATACGCAGTATTTT.

The rearrangement links TRBV20-1 to TRBJ1-1; possibly TRBD1 for D (5 bases). The CDR3 loop spans 14 amino acids. Looked up from germline, CDR1 is DFQATT and CDR2 is SNEGSKA (reference sequence). Trimming cost V 3 bases and J 0 bases, with 11 bases left between them. DNA of the CDR3: TGCAGTGCTAGGGAACAGGCCCTGAACACTGAAGCTTTCTTT. Translation: CSAREQALNTEAFF.

This clonotype was recorded at least ten times. V usage is TRBV27 and J usage is TRBJ1-6; unclear D gene. The V gene's germline CDR1 is MNHEY and CDR2 SMNVEV (reference sequence). The V end was cut by 5 bases, the J end by 0 bases, with 14 bases between. This CDR3 is 17 amino acids long. CDR3 sequence reads: CASSPRSVSSYNSPLHF. CDR3 nucleotide sequence: TGTGCCAGCAGTCCCAGGAGCGTCAGCTCCTATAATTCACCCCTCCACTTT.